The source of this T cell receptor beta chain is a study of T cells in narcolepsy (dated by TCRdb to between 2017 and 2018). For context, the study as a whole: Patients with narcolepsy type 1 or type 2 (NT1, NT2) and healthy control donors were enrolled in the study. The study used TCR Vbeta sequencing to track clonotypes in blood and CSF while looking for autoreactive T cells in narcolepsy patients that target self-antigens of hypocretin neurons (hypocretin, TRIB2).

The library was produced with the immunoSEQ multiplex PCR assay. TCRdb holds this immuneACCESS table with in-frame rearrangements only. Some clones are missing; in checked studies, unresolved V genes explain under half, and the rest has no known cause. In all, the sample holds fewer than 35,000 clones, and around 81% of those were seen once. The ten largest clones add up to about 0.9% of the sample. General findings and caveats noted by the study authors: Certain blood memory CD4+ repertoires from patients and controls had no sequences that matched autoreactive T cell clones. Autoreactive clonotypes were reported to be detected serially in the blood of the same patients and of different patients, but not in the blood of healthy controls. HCRT-specific and TRIB2-specific autoreactive clonotypes were highlighted in plots that compared CD4+ T cell clonotypes in CSF versus blood from the same patient. Patients and controls had similar numbers of sequenced blood memory CD4+ clonotypes, with averages of around 41,000 in patients and over 30,000 in controls.

For TCR Vbeta sequencing, memory CD4+ T cells were sorted ex vivo from the peripheral blood of both healthy controls and narcolepsy patients. V gives up 2 bases and J gives up 2 bases, and the segment between their germline ends measures 6 bases. As encoded in the germline V gene, CDR1 is MDHEN while CDR2 is SYDVKM. The CDR3, from cysteine to phenylalanine, totals 14 residues. CDR3 DNA is the only sequence kept; it has 42 bases, read in frame from the first base. This clone was observed a handful of times. There is no known antigen for this receptor. Base qualities are not recorded, but no much larger clone differs from it by a single base.

The TCR sequence derives from a human donor with narcolepsy. The V and J genes are TRBV28 and TRBJ1-4, with the D gene call left open. The sample taken for sequencing was CD45RA- memory CD4+ T cells from PBMCs. The label giving this sample's cell subset or site can be read as: memory T cells sorted ex vivo from peripheral blood. The CDR3 has the sequence CASSLQVTNEKLFF. The bases are TGTGCCAGCAGTTTACAGGTTACTAATGAAAAACTGTTTTTT.